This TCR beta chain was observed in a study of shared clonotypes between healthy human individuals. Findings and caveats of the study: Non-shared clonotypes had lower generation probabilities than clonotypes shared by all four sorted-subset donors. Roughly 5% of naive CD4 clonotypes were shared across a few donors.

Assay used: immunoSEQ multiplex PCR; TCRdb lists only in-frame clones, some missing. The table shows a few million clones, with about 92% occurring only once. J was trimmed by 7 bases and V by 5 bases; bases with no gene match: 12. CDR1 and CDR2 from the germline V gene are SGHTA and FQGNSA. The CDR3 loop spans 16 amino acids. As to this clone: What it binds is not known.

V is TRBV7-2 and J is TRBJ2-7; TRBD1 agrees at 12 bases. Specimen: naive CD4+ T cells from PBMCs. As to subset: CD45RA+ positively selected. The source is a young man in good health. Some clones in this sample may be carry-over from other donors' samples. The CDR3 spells CASSTPPGQGAKEQYF. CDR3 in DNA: TGTGCCAGCAGCACACCACCGGGACAGGGGGCGAAAGAGCAGTACTTC.